Included here is one TCR beta chain sequence, with context. TCRdb's copy holds only in-frame clones and misses some; the assay was immunoSEQ multiplex PCR. The top ten hold approximately 2.1% of the sample, which has roughly 100,000 clones, about 85% seen once. The length of the CDR3 is 15 residues. CDR1 is MGHDK, CDR2 SYGVNS, per germline. V was trimmed by 3 bases and J by 8 bases, leaving 16 bases between them. This entry is derived from a study of blood T cell repertoires in COVID-19. Background on the study: PBMCs, B-cell-depleted T cells, or T cells were the source of the cDNA or gDNA that made up the material.

The sequence derives from a human donor in a cohort sampled during active COVID-19. The source material was peripheral blood. This chain connects TRBV25-1 to TRBJ1-4; the D gene is possibly TRBD1 (5 bases). CDR3 nucleotides: TGTGCCAGCAGTGACCCTCGGACACCCCACGAAAAACTGTTTTTT. Translating gives CASSDPRTPHEKLFF.